The 11 T cell receptor beta chains presented below share a single source sample, sequenced in a study of OX40 agonist ivuxolimab in advanced cancers. Sequenced by immunoSEQ multiplex PCR; TCRdb stores in-frame clones only, minus some. Of more than 85,000 clones in the sample, about 92% were seen once. The specimen comprised CD4+ or CD8+ T cells sorted from blood, sampled in a trial of the OX40 agonist ivuxolimab. Every receptor here comes from an adult with an advanced solid tumor such as melanoma, head and neck, liver or kidney cancer.

This chain joins TRBV19 and TRBJ1-2; tentative D call: TRBD1 (5 bases). Germline CDR1 is LNHDA and CDR2 is SQIVND (reference sequence). This CDR3 spans 14 amino acids. V lost 3 bases and J lost 2, with 10 bases in between. The CDR3 here is CASSMGGNNYGYTF. The DNA for the CDR3 is TGTGCCAGTAGTATGGGGGGGAACAACTATGGCTACACCTTC.

This clone was observed a few times. The CDR3 DNA reads as TGTGCCAGCTCACCACCAGTAGCGGGAGTGATCTACGAGCAGTACTTC. This encodes CASSPPVAGVIYEQYF. V usage is TRBV18 and J usage is TRBJ2-7, with 9 bases identical to TRBD2. Germline assignment: CDR1 KGHSH and CDR2 LQKENI. The trim removed 0 bases at V and 3 bases at J, leaving 6 bases unmatched. The length of the CDR3 is 16 residues.

V usage is TRBV19 and J usage is TRBJ1-1; 7 nucleotides line up with TRBD1. The CDR3 is 15 amino acids. Germline assignment: CDR1 LNHDA and CDR2 SQIVND (reference sequence). V was pared by 4 bases and J by 4 bases, with 9 bases of the junction left unmatched. The CDR3 DNA reads TGTGCCAGTAGTACAGGGGGGAGGAGGGGCACTGAAGCTTTCTTT. This encodes CASSTGGRRGTEAFF.

This rearrangement joins TRBV11-1 to TRBJ2-3, with 13 bases that match TRBD2. From germline, CDR1 is SGHAT and CDR2 FQDESV (reference sequence). Trimming cost V 1 base and J 3 bases; bases outside gene matches: 4. The CDR3 spans 17 residues. CDR3 sequence: CASSLEPGLAGTDTQYF. In DNA form, the CDR3 reads TGTGCCAGCAGCTTAGAACCGGGACTAGCGGGGACAGATACGCAGTATTTT.

In its sample, this clone was seen once. This sequence joins TRBV5-5 and TRBJ2-3, with D maybe TRBD2 (6 bases). CDR1 is SGHKS and CDR2 is YYEKEE in the germline V gene (reference sequence). The CDR3 is 16 residues long. V was trimmed by 0 bases and J by 4 bases, leaving 15 bases between them. CDR3: CASSLDLAIGADTQYF. In nucleotides, the CDR3 is TGTGCCAGCAGCTTGGACCTAGCGATTGGGGCAGATACGCAGTATTTT.

The genes are TRBV30 and TRBJ2-7; 8 bases agree with TRBD2. Germline-derived CDR1 and CDR2 are GTSNPN and SVGIG (reference sequence). CDR3 length: 16 residues. V was clipped by 0 bases and J by 4 bases; unmatched bases: 11. DNA of the CDR3: TGTGCCTGGAGTGTACAGAAAAGCGGGAGTCTTTACGAGCAGTACTTC. Amino acids: CAWSVQKSGSLYEQYF.

This chain connects TRBV6-5 to TRBJ2-3, with 9 nucleotides matching TRBD1. This CDR3 is built from 15 residues. Per germline, CDR1 MNHEY and CDR2 SVGAGI. Trimming cost V 5 bases and J 6 bases; bases outside gene matches: 9. The CDR3 sequence is CASSATGGGFDTQYF. CDR3 DNA: TGTGCCAGCAGTGCTACAGGGGGCGGGTTTGATACGCAGTATTTT.

This clone was recorded a few times. The chain recombines TRBV29-1 with TRBJ1-1; the match to TRBD1 covers 7 bases. This CDR3 contains 13 residues. Germline trimming cut 5 bases from V and 4 bases from J; bases unmatched to any gene: 7. Germline V CDR1 and CDR2: SQVTM, ANQGSEA. The CDR3, as DNA: TGCAGCGTTAGCACAGGGGTGAGCACTGAAGCTTTCTTT. Amino acid sequence: CSVSTGVSTEAFF.

The chain couples TRBV6-1 to TRBJ2-7, with a tentative D call TRBD1 (5 bases). The CDR3 extends over 14 amino acids. CDR1 and CDR2 (germline): MNHNS, SASEGT. Trimming left V 4 bases short and J 1 base short, with 11 bases between. CDR3 residues: CASSGRSGSYEQYF. As DNA, the CDR3 is TGTGCCAGCAGTGGGAGATCAGGGTCCTACGAGCAGTACTTC.

This clone was observed once. This sequence joins TRBV20-1 and TRBJ1-2; TRBD1 might be the D (6 bases). There are 11 residues in the CDR3. Germline lookup yields CDR1 DFQATT and CDR2 SNEGSKA (reference sequence). CDR3 nucleotide sequence: TGCAGGGTGACAGGCCTCTATGGCTACACCTTC. Protein sequence: CRVTGLYGYTF.

V gene TRBV6-1 combines with J gene TRBJ2-7; D not resolved. The CDR3 is made up of 14 amino acids. Per germline, CDR1 MNHNS and CDR2 SASEGT. V was clipped by 11 bases and J by 6 bases, with 23 bases between them. CDR3 nucleotide sequence: TGTGCCGGACGAGTGTTGGAAGGGATCGGCGAGCAGTACTTC. It yields the protein CAGRVLEGIGEQYF.